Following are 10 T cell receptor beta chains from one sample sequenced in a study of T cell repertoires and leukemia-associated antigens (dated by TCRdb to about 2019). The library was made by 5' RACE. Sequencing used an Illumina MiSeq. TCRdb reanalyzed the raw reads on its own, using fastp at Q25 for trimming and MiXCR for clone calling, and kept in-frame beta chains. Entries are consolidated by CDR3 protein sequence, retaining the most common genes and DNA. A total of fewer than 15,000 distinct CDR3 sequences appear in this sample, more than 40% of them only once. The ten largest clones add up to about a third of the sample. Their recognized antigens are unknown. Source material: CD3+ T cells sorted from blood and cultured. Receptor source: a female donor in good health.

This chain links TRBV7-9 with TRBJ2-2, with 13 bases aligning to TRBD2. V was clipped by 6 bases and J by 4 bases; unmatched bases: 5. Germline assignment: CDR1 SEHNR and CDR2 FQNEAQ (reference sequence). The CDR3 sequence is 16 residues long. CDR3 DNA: TGTGCCAGCAGTCTTACTAGCGGGAGGGCCACCGGGGAGCTGTTTTTT. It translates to CASSLTSGRATGELFF.

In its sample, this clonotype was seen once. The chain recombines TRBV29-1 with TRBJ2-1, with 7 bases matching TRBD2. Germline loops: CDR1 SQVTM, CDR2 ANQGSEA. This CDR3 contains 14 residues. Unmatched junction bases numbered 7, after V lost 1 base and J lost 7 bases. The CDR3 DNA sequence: TGCAGCGTTGAAGGTGGGAGGGCCGAAAATGAGCAGTTCTTC. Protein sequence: CSVEGGRAENEQFF.

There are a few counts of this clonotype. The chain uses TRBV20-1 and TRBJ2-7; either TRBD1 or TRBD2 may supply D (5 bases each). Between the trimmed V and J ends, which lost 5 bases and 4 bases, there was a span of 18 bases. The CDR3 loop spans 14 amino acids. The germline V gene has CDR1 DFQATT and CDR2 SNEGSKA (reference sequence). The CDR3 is CSALAGTAVYEQYF. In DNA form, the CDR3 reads TGCAGTGCTTTAGCCGGGACCGCTGTTTACGAGCAGTACTTC.

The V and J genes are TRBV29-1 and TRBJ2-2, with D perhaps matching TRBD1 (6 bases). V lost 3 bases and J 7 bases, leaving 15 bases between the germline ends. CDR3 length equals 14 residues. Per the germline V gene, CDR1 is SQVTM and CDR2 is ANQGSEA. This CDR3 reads CSVETGLKNGELFF. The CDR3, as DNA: TGCAGCGTTGAGACAGGACTCAAGAACGGGGAGCTGTTTTTT.

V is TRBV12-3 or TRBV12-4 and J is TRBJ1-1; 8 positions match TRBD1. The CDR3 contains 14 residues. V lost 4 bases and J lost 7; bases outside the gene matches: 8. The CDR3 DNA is TGTGCCAGCAGTTATAGGACAGGGAGCATTGAAGCTTTCTTT. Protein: CASSYRTGSIEAFF.

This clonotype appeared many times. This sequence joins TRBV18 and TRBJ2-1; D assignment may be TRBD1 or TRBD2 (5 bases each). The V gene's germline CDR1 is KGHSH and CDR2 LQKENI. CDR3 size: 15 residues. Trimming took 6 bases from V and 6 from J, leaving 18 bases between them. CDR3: CASSPDTPRGNEQFF. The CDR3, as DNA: TGTGCCAGCTCCCCGGACACCCCACGGGGCAATGAGCAGTTCTTC.

The CDR3 is CASSPGLAGEQYF. The DNA for the CDR3 is TGTGCCAGCAGCCCCGGACTAGCGGGGGAGCAGTACTTC. The chain combines TRBV7-6 with TRBJ2-7; the match to TRBD2 covers 12 bases. This CDR3 region has 13 residues. CDR1 and CDR2 from the germline V gene are SGHVS and FNYEAQ. J lost 7 bases, V lost 5 bases, and 3 bases had no gene match.

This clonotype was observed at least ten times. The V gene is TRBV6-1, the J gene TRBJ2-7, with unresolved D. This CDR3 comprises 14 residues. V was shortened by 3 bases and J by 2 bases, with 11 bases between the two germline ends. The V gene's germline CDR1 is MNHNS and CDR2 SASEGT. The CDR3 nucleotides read TGTGCCAGCAGTGACCGGTTTAGGCCCTACGAGCAGTACTTC. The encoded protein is CASSDRFRPYEQYF.

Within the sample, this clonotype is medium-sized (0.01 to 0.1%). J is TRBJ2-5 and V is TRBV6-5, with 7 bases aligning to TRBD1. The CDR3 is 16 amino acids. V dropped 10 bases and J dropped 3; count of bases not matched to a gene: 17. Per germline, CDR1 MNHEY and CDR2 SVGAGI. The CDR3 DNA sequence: TGTGCCACTCTCGTCCCGTCGACAGGGACCAAAGAGACCCAGTACTTC. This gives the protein CATLVPSTGTKETQYF.

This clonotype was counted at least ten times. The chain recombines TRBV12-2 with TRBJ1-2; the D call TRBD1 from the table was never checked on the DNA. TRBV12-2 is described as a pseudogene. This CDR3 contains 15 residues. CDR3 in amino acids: CASLPGEEANYGYTF. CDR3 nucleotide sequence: TGTGCAAGTCTCCCGGGTGAGGAAGCTAACTATGGCTACACCTTC.